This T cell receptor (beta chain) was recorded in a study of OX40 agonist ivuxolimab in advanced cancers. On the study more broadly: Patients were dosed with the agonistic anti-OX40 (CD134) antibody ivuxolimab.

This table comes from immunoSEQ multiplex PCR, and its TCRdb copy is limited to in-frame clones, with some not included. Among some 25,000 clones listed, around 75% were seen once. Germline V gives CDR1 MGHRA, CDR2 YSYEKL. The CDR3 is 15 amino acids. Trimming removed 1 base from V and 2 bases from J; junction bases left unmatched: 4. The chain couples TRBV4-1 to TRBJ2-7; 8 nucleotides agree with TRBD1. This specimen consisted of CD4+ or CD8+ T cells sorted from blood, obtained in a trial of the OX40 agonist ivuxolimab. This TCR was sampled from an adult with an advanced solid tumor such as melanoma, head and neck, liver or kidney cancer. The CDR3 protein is CASSQVTGGTYEQYF. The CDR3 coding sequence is TGCGCCAGCAGCCAAGTCACAGGGGGGACCTACGAGCAGTACTTC.